The source of this T cell receptor beta chain is a study of T cell changes during pregnancy in multiple sclerosis. Germline CDR1 reads KGHSH; CDR2 reads LQKENI. With 3 bases removed from V and 3 bases from J, the gap between germline ends came to 14 bases. CDR3 length equals 15 residues. TCRdb keeps only in-frame clones here, not all; method: immunoSEQ multiplex PCR. The sample records tens of thousands of clones, around 92% being singletons. V gene TRBV18 combines with J gene TRBJ1-1; D is ambiguous. The source of this sequence is a female donor in good health, enrolled as a control in a pregnancy study. Sequences were derived from peripheral blood, sampled in the third trimester of pregnancy. The CDR3 DNA reads TGTGCCAGCTCACCGGCCCTCCTTCACGACACTGAAGCTTTCTTT. Translation gives CASSPALLHDTEAFF.